What follows is one TCR beta chain and its context. Its antigen is as yet unknown. At one end the junction does not follow the germline gene, possibly because of a read error. The data belong to a study of T cell repertoires in cytomegalovirus infection. As for the study in general: CMV epitopes, recently identified HLA-C-restricted and well-studied HLA-B-restricted, were used. Indicated by public TCR beta signatures were CMV infection and matching HLA type. Study conclusions and caveats: CMV carriers having the relevant HLA were flagged by cumulative public TCR beta family frequency. Across the ex vivo response, the dominant clonotypes were HLA-C-restricted CMV-specific TCR beta clonotypes.

TCRdb passed the reads through MiXCR, listing each CDR3 protein once. This table has around 230,000 distinct CDR3 sequences, about 39% appearing once. The CDR3 extends over 18 amino acids. From germline, CDR1 is SGHRS and CDR2 YFSETQ. The sequence came from a human donor in good health (CMV status not recorded). Some clones in this sample may be carry-over from other donors' samples. This chain joins TRBV5-1 and TRBJ2-1; 11 bases are a match to TRBD2. Here the sequenced sample was CD8+ T cells from cultured PBMCs, taken from culture after CMV antigen stimulation. DNA for the CDR3: TGCGCCAGCAGATTACGGCAGCCGGGACTAGCGGACTACAATGAGCAGTTTTTC. Protein product: CASRLRQPGLADYNEQFF.